The following is a TCR beta chain sequence with its context. CDR1 and CDR2 from the germline V gene are KGHDR and SFDVKD. After removal of 2 bases from V and 4 bases from J, the junction contained 4 bases not matched to a gene. The CDR3 has 16 residues. These data are taken from a study of blood T cell repertoires in COVID-19. Across the study: Both acute and convalescent COVID-19 samples were obtained from the United States, Italy and Spain. The cDNA or gDNA used as material had been derived from T cells, B-cell-depleted T cells, or PBMCs.

In the source study's methods: Using reference gene primer amplification, nucleated cell counts were estimated. The table came from immunoSEQ multiplex PCR; TCRdb's copy has only in-frame clones and leaves some out. V and J calls plus clone size are reproduced from that table; the DNA served to infer D and trimming. Of 100,000 to 150,000 clones listed, roughly 82% are singletons. Sequencing used peripheral blood. The clonotype originates from a human donor in a cohort sampled during active COVID-19. The chain has TRBV24-1 and TRBJ2-2; TRBD1 matches 9 bases. The CDR3 is CATSDSDRGLTGELFF. For the CDR3, the DNA is TGTGCCACCAGTGATTCGGACAGGGGTCTCACCGGGGAGCTGTTTTTT.